The 5 T cell receptor beta chains presented below share a single source sample, sequenced in a study of T cell responses to AZD1222 COVID-19 vaccine. Assay: immunoSEQ multiplex PCR; the TCRdb copy retains only in-frame clones and omits some. Of 95,000 to 150,000 clones listed, 80% to 90% are singletons. The source was peripheral blood, collected on day 0 of AZD1222 vaccination. These receptors were taken from an adult in good health.

V is TRBV10-3 and J is TRBJ1-3; D possibly corresponds to TRBD1 (6 bases). Per germline, CDR1 ENHRY and CDR2 SYGVKD. The CDR3 extends over 19 amino acids. Between the trimmed V and J ends, which lost 2 bases and 0 bases, there was a span of 20 bases. Here the CDR3 reads CAISEPHIRGRSSGNTIYF. CDR3 DNA: TGTGCCATCAGTGAGCCACACATTCGGGGGCGGTCCTCTGGAAACACCATATATTTT.

The genes are TRBV4-3 and TRBJ1-3; TRBD1 might be the D (5 bases). The CDR3 totals 15 residues. V was trimmed by 0 bases and J by 2 bases, leaving 8 bases between them. The germline V gene encodes CDR1 LGHNA and CDR2 YSLEER. The CDR3 coding sequence is TGCGCCAGCAGCCAAGAGGGGGTTCCTGGAAACACCATATATTTT. This encodes CASSQEGVPGNTIYF.

This chain connects TRBV28 to TRBJ2-3; no definite D call. The CDR3 runs to 17 residues. The V gene's germline CDR1 is MDHEN and CDR2 SYDVKM. V lost 3 bases, J lost 1 base, and 17 bases lay in between. CDR3 coding DNA: TGTGCCAGCAGTTTGTCGGGCGCGAGACGGGGCACAGATACGCAGTATTTT. Amino acid sequence: CASSLSGARRGTDTQYF.

The chain employs TRBV6-5 and TRBJ2-5; D uncertain. Germline lookup yields CDR1 MNHEY and CDR2 SVGAGI. CDR3 size: 16 residues. V was cut by 0 bases and J by 1 base, with 12 bases left in between. The CDR3 DNA is TGTGCCAGCAGTTACTCCCCCCAGGCAGCCCAAGAGACCCAGTACTTC. It is translated as CASSYSPQAAQETQYF.

This chain uses TRBV5-4 with TRBJ1-1, with 9 bases fitting TRBD1. Germline lookup yields CDR1 SGHNT and CDR2 YYREEE (reference sequence). CDR3 size: 15 residues. V lost 3 bases to trimming and J lost 1 base; unmatched junction nucleotides: 4. The CDR3 protein is CASSSPGQGNTEAFF. The CDR3 DNA reads TGTGCCAGCAGCTCCCCGGGACAGGGGAACACTGAAGCTTTCTTT.